This T cell receptor beta chain was found in a study of T cell repertoires in cytomegalovirus infection. The CDR3 runs to 15 residues. Deletions cut 7 bases from V and 2 bases from J, with 18 bases between. This clonotype was seen repeatedly, ten times or more. TCRdb analysed the reads with MiXCR anew, one entry per CDR3 protein. The sample includes under 200,000 distinct CDR3 sequences, 7.5% to 10% of them seen just once. The specimen sequenced was PBMCs. The receptor was isolated from a human donor in good health (CMV status not recorded). Some clones in this sample may be carry-over from other donors' samples. This chain joins TRBV12-3 or TRBV12-4 and TRBJ2-7, with D tentatively TRBD2 (6 bases). The CDR3 loop is CASTDRLVNPYEQYF. Written as DNA, the CDR3 is TGTGCCAGCACCGACAGACTAGTTAATCCCTACGAGCAGTACTTC.